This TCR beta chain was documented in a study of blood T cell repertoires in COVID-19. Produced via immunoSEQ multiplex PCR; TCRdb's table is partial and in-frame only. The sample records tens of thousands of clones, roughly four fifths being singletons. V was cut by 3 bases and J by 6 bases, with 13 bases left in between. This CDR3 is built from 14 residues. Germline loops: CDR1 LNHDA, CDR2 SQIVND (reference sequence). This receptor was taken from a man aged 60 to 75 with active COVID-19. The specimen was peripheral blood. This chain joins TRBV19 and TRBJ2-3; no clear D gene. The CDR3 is CASSMNGRHDTQYF. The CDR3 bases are TGTGCCAGTAGTATGAACGGTCGACACGATACGCAGTATTTT.